This T cell receptor beta chain is from a study of T-cell reconstitution after alpha-beta-depleted transplantation in children. Using unique molecular identifiers, the investigators prepared the TCRbeta library. MiXCR was run by TCRdb on the PCR reads, yielding one entry per CDR3 protein. The repertoire consists of fewer than 200,000 distinct CDR3 sequences, with approximately 7% occurring once and the leading ten covering 3%. Germline values: CDR1 SNHLY, CDR2 FYNNEI. V shed 8 bases and J 1 base; nucleotides not matched to a gene: 6. There are 15 residues in the CDR3. This clonotype has a handful of counts.

The sequence derives from a human donor who donated a stem cell graft to a child with Wiskott-Aldrich syndrome. This chain joins TRBV2 and TRBJ1-5; 9 bases are a match to TRBD1. This sample comprised PBMCs from the stem cell graft donor, obtained from the stem cell graft. CDR3 residues: CASSQGAASNQPQHF. The CDR3 DNA is TGTGCCAGCTCACAGGGGGCGGCGAGCAATCAGCCCCAGCATTTT.